This T cell receptor beta chain was observed in a study of T cells in Graves' hyperthyroidism and ophthalmopathy. Regarding the study as a whole: In the blood, most expanded thyroid clonotypes above 0.001 appeared as well. Patients with ophthalmopathy were separated from those with stable hyperthyroidism by a 13 V-J model.

Fresh peripheral blood, 7.5 to 10 ml of it, supplied the PBMCs. Remarks on this clonotype: Its antigen is currently unknown. At one end, the junction sequence differs from germline, possibly due to a read error.

CDR1 and CDR2 (germline): MNHEY, SMNVEV (reference sequence). The CDR3 runs to 13 residues. RNA transcripts were the template for amplifying TCR beta CDR3 regions. TCR CDR3 underwent first-round RT-PCR with the HTBI primer set. TCRdb re-derived calls from the multiplex PCR reads in MiXCR, one entry per CDR3 protein. The sample comprises roughly 740,000 distinct CDR3 sequences, around 17% of which are singletons, and about 8.4% rests with the top ten. This sequence joins TRBV27 and TRBJ2-7; D gene ambiguous. This TCR was recovered from a man younger than 30 with Graves' hyperthyroidism. The sample comprised blood. In DNA, the CDR3 is TGTGCCAGCAGCTTATCGCCCCAATACGAGCAGTACTTC. As protein: CASSLSPQYEQYF.